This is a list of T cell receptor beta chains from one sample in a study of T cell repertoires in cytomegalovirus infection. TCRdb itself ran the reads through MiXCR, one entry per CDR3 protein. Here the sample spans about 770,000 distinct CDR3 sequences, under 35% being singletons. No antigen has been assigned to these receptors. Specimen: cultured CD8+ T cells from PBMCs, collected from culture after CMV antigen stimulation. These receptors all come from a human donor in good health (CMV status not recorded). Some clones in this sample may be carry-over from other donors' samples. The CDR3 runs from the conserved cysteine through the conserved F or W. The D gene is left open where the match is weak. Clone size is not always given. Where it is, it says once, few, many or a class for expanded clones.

CDR3 protein: CASRPGLAGGTDTQYF; CDR3 DNA: TGTGCCAGCAGGCCGGGACTAGCGGGGGGCACAGATACGCAGTATTTT; J gene: TRBJ2-3; clone size: NA; V gene: TRBV7-4; D gene: TRBD2
CDR3 protein: CASSWGKRVRLTDTQYF; CDR3 DNA: TGTGCCAGCAGTTGGGGGAAGCGGGTGAGACTCACAGATACGCAGTATTTT; J gene: TRBJ2-3; clone size: many; V gene: TRBV28; D gene: NA
CDR3 protein: CASSQEGLVGVNEQFF; CDR3 DNA: TGCGCCAGCAGCCAAGAAGGCCTAGTGGGGGTGAATGAGCAGTTCTTC; J gene: TRBJ2-1; clone size: once; V gene: TRBV4-1; D gene: NA
CDR3 protein: CAGGEETQYF; CDR3 DNA: TGTGCCGGAGGGGAAGAGACCCAGTACTTC; J gene: TRBJ2-5; clone size: NA; V gene: TRBV10-3; D gene: NA
CDR3 protein: CASSVPGQGVGQPQHF; CDR3 DNA: TGTGCCAGCAGTGTACCGGGACAGGGAGTTGGCCAGCCCCAGCATTTT; J gene: TRBJ1-5; clone size: NA; V gene: TRBV28; D gene: TRBD1
CDR3 protein: CASSPREAGGVTGELFF; CDR3 DNA: TGTGCCAGCAGCCCCCGGGAGGCAGGGGGTGTCACCGGGGAGCTGTTTTTT; J gene: TRBJ2-2; clone size: many; V gene: TRBV7-3; D gene: NA
CDR3 protein: CASTPTGRRSEQFF; CDR3 DNA: TGTGCCAGCACACCGACCGGGAGGAGGAGTGAGCAGTTCTTC; J gene: TRBJ2-1; clone size: few; V gene: TRBV12-3/TRBV12-4; D gene: TRBD2
CDR3 protein: CASSTSDPYNEQFF; CDR3 DNA: TGTGCCAGTAGTACTAGTGATCCCTACAATGAGCAGTTCTTC; J gene: TRBJ2-1; clone size: NA; V gene: TRBV19; D gene: NA
CDR3 protein: CASSPVSSTDTQYF; CDR3 DNA: TGTGCCAGCAGCCCCGTCAGCAGCACAGATACGCAGTATTTT; J gene: TRBJ2-3; clone size: few; V gene: TRBV7-6; D gene: NA
CDR3 protein: CASKVGSNQPQHF; CDR3 DNA: TGTGCCAGCAAGGTGGGGAGCAATCAGCCCCAGCATTTT; J gene: TRBJ1-5; clone size: few; V gene: TRBV27; D gene: NA
CDR3 protein: CAISPANTEAFF; CDR3 DNA: TGTGCCATCAGCCCGGCAAACACTGAAGCTTTCTTT; J gene: TRBJ1-1; clone size: few; V gene: TRBV10-3; D gene: NA
CDR3 protein: CASSPSLPQATNEKLFF; CDR3 DNA: TGTGCCAGCAGCCCTTCTCTCCCCCAGGCAACTAATGAAAAACTGTTTTTT; J gene: TRBJ1-4; clone size: NA; V gene: TRBV6-1; D gene: NA
CDR3 protein: CASSAGGISNEQFF; CDR3 DNA: TGTGCCAGCAGTGCGGGGGGAATTAGTAATGAGCAGTTCTTC; J gene: TRBJ2-1; clone size: few; V gene: TRBV27; D gene: TRBD2
CDR3 protein: CASSSRTGRNSPLHF; CDR3 DNA: TGTGCCAGCAGCTCCCGGACAGGGCGGAATTCACCCCTCCACTTT; J gene: TRBJ1-6; clone size: NA; V gene: TRBV5-5; D gene: TRBD1
CDR3 protein: CASSPDMGQGNYNEQFF; CDR3 DNA: TGTGCCAGCAGCCCGGATATGGGACAGGGAAACTACAATGAGCAGTTCTTC; J gene: TRBJ2-1; clone size: many; V gene: TRBV7-8; D gene: TRBD1
CDR3 protein: CATSDQDSANTGELFF; CDR3 DNA: TGTGCCACCAGTGATCAGGACAGTGCGAACACCGGGGAGCTGTTTTTT; J gene: TRBJ2-2; clone size: NA; V gene: TRBV24-1; D gene: NA
CDR3 protein: CASTLTMNYGYTF; CDR3 DNA: TGTGCCAGCACCCTCACCATGAACTATGGCTACACCTTC; J gene: TRBJ1-2; clone size: NA; V gene: TRBV13; D gene: NA
CDR3 protein: CASSYSGTGIKYF; CDR3 DNA: TGTGCCAGCAGTTACTCGGGGACAGGGATCAAGTACTTC; J gene: TRBJ2-7; clone size: NA; V gene: TRBV6-5; D gene: TRBD1
CDR3 protein: CASSLATGTKDTDTQYF; CDR3 DNA: TGTGCCAGCAGCTTAGCAACCGGGACGAAAGATACAGATACGCAGTATTTT; J gene: TRBJ2-3; clone size: NA; V gene: TRBV7-8; D gene: NA
CDR3 protein: CASSFHRVYGTEAFF; CDR3 DNA: TGTGCCAGCAGTTTCCACAGGGTGTATGGGACTGAAGCTTTCTTT; J gene: TRBJ1-1; clone size: many; V gene: TRBV6-5; D gene: NA
CDR3 protein: CATSGGTDLYNEQFF; CDR3 DNA: TGTGCCACCAGCGGCGGGACAGACCTCTACAATGAGCAGTTCTTC; J gene: TRBJ2-1; clone size: NA; V gene: TRBV15; D gene: NA
CDR3 protein: CASSFLSGNEQYF; CDR3 DNA: TGTGCCAGCAGCTTTCTATCAGGTAACGAGCAGTACTTC; J gene: TRBJ2-7; clone size: NA; V gene: TRBV7-9; D gene: NA
CDR3 protein: CASSLSMAPQETQYF; CDR3 DNA: TGTGCCAGCAGCTTATCCATGGCCCCCCAAGAGACCCAGTACTTC; J gene: TRBJ2-5; clone size: NA; V gene: TRBV7-6; D gene: NA
CDR3 protein: CASSLRIRDTMDYGYTF; CDR3 DNA: TGTGCCAGCAGTTTAAGGATCAGGGACACGATGGACTATGGCTACACCTTC; J gene: TRBJ1-2; clone size: few; V gene: TRBV27; D gene: NA
CDR3 protein: CASALGNQPQHF; CDR3 DNA: TGTGCCAGCGCTCTGGGGAATCAGCCCCAGCATTTT; J gene: TRBJ1-5; clone size: NA; V gene: TRBV6-1; D gene: NA
CDR3 protein: CASSALGTGGTGEKLFF; CDR3 DNA: TGTGCCAGCAGCGCTCTAGGGACAGGGGGAACCGGTGAAAAACTGTTTTTT; J gene: TRBJ1-4; clone size: NA; V gene: TRBV9; D gene: TRBD1
CDR3 protein: CASSTGGAWASYNSPLHF; CDR3 DNA: TGTGCCAGCAGCACAGGGGGCGCCTGGGCGAGCTATAATTCACCCCTCCACTTT; J gene: TRBJ1-6; clone size: NA; V gene: TRBV28; D gene: TRBD1